The rows below give T cell receptor beta chains drawn from one sample of a study of blood T cell repertoires in COVID-19. Only in-frame clones appear in the TCRdb table, and some are missing; sequencing was by immunoSEQ multiplex PCR. The table lists more than 250,000 clones, over 75% of them singletons. The specimen was PBMCs or T cells enriched from blood (not recorded which). The source of these receptors is a woman between 18 and 29 years old who had recovered from COVID-19. CDR3s include the opening cysteine and the closing phenylalanine or tryptophan. The D gene is left open where the match is weak.

D: .
J: TRBJ1-5
V: TRBV23-1
CDR3: CASSQSLRLNSNQPQHF

D: .
J: TRBJ1-5
V: TRBV28
CDR3: CASASMGGNQPQHF

D: TRBD1
J: TRBJ2-5
V: TRBV5-5
CDR3: CASSPGTGETQYF

D: .
J: TRBJ1-1
V: TRBV28
CDR3: CASSLPLMNTEAFF

D: TRBD1
J: TRBJ1-2
V: TRBV19
CDR3: CASSARDRDYGYTF

D: .
J: TRBJ1-6
V: TRBV9
CDR3: CASSVGGQNNSPLHF

D: .
J: TRBJ1-2
V: TRBV19
CDR3: CASSINGPPGYGYTF

D: .
J: TRBJ1-1
V: TRBV5-1
CDR3: CASSLSGRNTEAFF

D: .
J: TRBJ1-2
V: TRBV7-9
CDR3: CASSFPPTAPYGYTF

D: TRBD1
J: TRBJ1-1
V: TRBV6-5
CDR3: CASTSTGTEAFF

D: TRBD1
J: TRBJ2-7
V: TRBV5-1
CDR3: CASRGIPEKQGIYEQYF

D: .
J: TRBJ2-1
V: TRBV27
CDR3: CASRSESGSSYNEQFF

D: .
J: TRBJ1-4
V: TRBV7-2
CDR3: CASRSRAGNEKLFF